This T cell receptor beta chain was captured by sequencing in a study of CD4 and CD8 cells across lung adenocarcinoma regions. TCRdb independently ran MiXCR on the PCR reads; one entry per CDR3 protein. The data hold 6,000 to 8,000 distinct CDR3 sequences, with 40% to 60% observed a single time. As for this clonotype: One end of the junction does not line up with germline, which may come from a read error.

The length of the CDR3 is 14 residues. CDR1 and CDR2 (germline): MNHNS, SASEGT. The patients had localized lung adenocarcinoma, a non-small cell subtype. The source of this sequence is a female donor with lung adenocarcinoma. The CD4 and CD8 labels of this study may be unreliable. Sequencing was performed on CD4+ T cells from the center of a lung tumor. J is TRBJ2-5 and V is TRBV6-1; 7 bases agree with TRBD2. The CDR3 coding sequence is TGTGCGAGCAGAGGGAGCGGGGACGAAGAGACCCAGTATTTC. It translates to CASRGSGDEETQYF.